Sequencing of this TCR beta chain was carried out in a study of T cells in tuberculosis. As for the study in general: CD1B tetramers identified T cells specific for mycobacterial lipid GMM.

Assay: immunoSEQ multiplex PCR; the TCRdb copy retains only in-frame clones and omits some. The table lists about 88,000 clones, approximately 91% of them singletons. Thawed, overnight-rested PBMC were stained with GMM-loaded CD1B tetramer, viability dye and anti-CD3, then sorted. C32 glucose monomycolate from Rhodococcus equi was loaded onto the CD1B tetramers. Approximately 95,000 tetramer-negative cells were sorted from each donor. This CDR3 spans 14 amino acids. The junction had 0 bases not matched to a gene; V was cut back by 0 bases and J by 8 bases. Germline V gene lookup returns CDR1 SGHDT and CDR2 YYEEEE.

The sequenced material came from CD1b-GMM tetramer-negative cells sorted from PBMCs. The receptor was derived from an adult woman with latent tuberculosis. The chain joins TRBV5-6 to TRBJ1-4; 11 positions agree with TRBD1. The chain's CDR3 is CASSLGDRGEKLFF. Here the CDR3 DNA reads TGTGCCAGCAGCTTGGGGGACAGGGGGGAAAAACTGTTTTTT. Using reference TRBV5-6 and TRBJ1-4 for the parts outside the CDR3, the full variable domain is DAGVTQSPTHLIKTRGQQVTLRCSPKSGHDTVSWYQQALGQGPQFIFQYYEEEERQRGNFPDRFSGHQFPNYSSELNVNALLLGDSALYLCASSLGDRGEKLFFGSGTQLSVL.